The rows below give T cell receptor beta chains drawn from one sample of a study of cytomegalovirus exposure and HLA in healthy donors. The table came from immunoSEQ multiplex PCR; TCRdb's copy has only in-frame clones and leaves some out. This table holds roughly 140,000 clones, around 80% found once. The sequencing input was PBMCs. All receptors derive from a young man in good health and CMV-seronegative. CDR3s include the opening cysteine and the closing phenylalanine or tryptophan. Fields, in order: D gene, V gene, clone size, J gene, CDR3 DNA, CDR3 protein. A D gene is named only where the DNA matches it firmly. Some rows have no size entry. The others give once, few or many, or a class for an expanded clone.

d_call: TRBD1; v_call: TRBV7-2; clone_size: -; j_call: TRBJ2-3; cdr3_nt: TGTGCCAGCAGCTTAAGGGGGCCCCCCGCAGATACGCAGTATTTT; cdr3_aa: CASSLRGPPADTQYF
d_call: -; v_call: TRBV19; clone_size: -; j_call: TRBJ1-5; cdr3_nt: TGTGCCAGTAGTATAGAGTGGGGCGACTCGCGGCATTTT; cdr3_aa: CASSIEWGDSRHF
d_call: TRBD1; v_call: TRBV5-8; clone_size: -; j_call: TRBJ2-7; cdr3_nt: TGTGCCAGCAGCCCCCGGGACAGGTTCTCCTACGAGCAGTACTTC; cdr3_aa: CASSPRDRFSYEQYF
d_call: TRBD1; v_call: TRBV28; clone_size: few; j_call: TRBJ2-7; cdr3_nt: TGTGCCAGCAGTTTCTTGGGACAGGTCTCCCACGAGCAGTACTTC; cdr3_aa: CASSFLGQVSHEQYF
d_call: -; v_call: TRBV28; clone_size: -; j_call: TRBJ1-4; cdr3_nt: TGTGCCAGCAGTTTATGGGGGGCAGGGACAACTAATGAAAAACTGTTTTTT; cdr3_aa: CASSLWGAGTTNEKLFF
d_call: TRBD1; v_call: TRBV10-2; clone_size: -; j_call: TRBJ1-5; cdr3_nt: TGCGCCAGCAGTGAGTCGGCAGGGGGCAGTCAGCCCCAGCATTTT; cdr3_aa: CASSESAGGSQPQHF
d_call: -; v_call: TRBV18; clone_size: -; j_call: TRBJ2-5; cdr3_nt: TGTGCCAGCTCACCAAGGCAGGAAGAGACCCAGTACTTC; cdr3_aa: CASSPRQEETQYF
d_call: TRBD2; v_call: TRBV5-1; clone_size: -; j_call: TRBJ2-1; cdr3_nt: TGCGCCAGCAGCTTGGTAACTAGCGGGAGCAATGAGCAGTTCTTC; cdr3_aa: CASSLVTSGSNEQFF
d_call: -; v_call: TRBV4-1; clone_size: -; j_call: TRBJ1-1; cdr3_nt: TGCGCCAGCAGCCAAGATATAATTCGAGCCGCCACTGAAGCTTTCTTT; cdr3_aa: CASSQDIIRAATEAFF
d_call: TRBD1; v_call: TRBV6-5; clone_size: -; j_call: TRBJ2-7; cdr3_nt: TGTGCCAGCAGCCCGACAGGGGCCCGGGGGGAGCAGTACTTC; cdr3_aa: CASSPTGARGEQYF
d_call: -; v_call: TRBV4-1; clone_size: -; j_call: TRBJ1-5; cdr3_nt: TGCGCCAGCAGCCAAGATTTGAGGCAGGGCCTGGTACTAAGCAATCAGCCCCAGCATTTT; cdr3_aa: CASSQDLRQGLVLSNQPQHF
d_call: TRBD1; v_call: TRBV6-6; clone_size: -; j_call: TRBJ1-1; cdr3_nt: TGTGCCAGCAGTTCGACAGGGTTTGGGACTGAAGCTTTCTTT; cdr3_aa: CASSSTGFGTEAFF
d_call: -; v_call: TRBV28; clone_size: -; j_call: TRBJ2-3; cdr3_nt: TGTGCCAGCAGTTCAGGACAGACTCCAGATACGCAGTATTTT; cdr3_aa: CASSSGQTPDTQYF
d_call: -; v_call: TRBV28; clone_size: few; j_call: TRBJ2-7; cdr3_nt: TGTGCCAGCAGTAGAGGGGGGGGGAAGTACGAGCAGTACTTC; cdr3_aa: CASSRGGGKYEQYF
d_call: -; v_call: TRBV5-6; clone_size: -; j_call: TRBJ2-7; cdr3_nt: TGTGCCAGCAGCCTGTCCGGGGTAGCCCGCCTATACGCCGAGCAGTACTTC; cdr3_aa: CASSLSGVARLYAEQYF
d_call: -; v_call: TRBV2; clone_size: -; j_call: TRBJ1-3; cdr3_nt: TGTGCCAGCAGTGATAGCGGGGCAAGCTCTGGAAACACCATATATTTT; cdr3_aa: CASSDSGASSGNTIYF
d_call: -; v_call: TRBV28; clone_size: -; j_call: TRBJ1-1; cdr3_nt: TGTGCCAGCATCCAAAACACTGAAGCTTTCTTT; cdr3_aa: CASIQNTEAFF
d_call: TRBD1; v_call: TRBV5-1; clone_size: -; j_call: TRBJ2-1; cdr3_nt: TGCGCCAGCAGCTTCGGGGCAGGGGGTGGGAATGAGCAGTTCTTC; cdr3_aa: CASSFGAGGGNEQFF
d_call: TRBD2; v_call: TRBV6-1; clone_size: -; j_call: TRBJ2-3; cdr3_nt: TGTGCCAGCAGTGAATGGAGGGCGGGGGGCACAGATACGCAGTATTTT; cdr3_aa: CASSEWRAGGTDTQYF
d_call: TRBD1; v_call: TRBV30; clone_size: -; j_call: TRBJ1-1; cdr3_nt: TGTGCCTGGAGTGTAGGGGGCTTGGCTGAAGCTTTCTTT; cdr3_aa: CAWSVGGLAEAFF
d_call: TRBD1; v_call: TRBV5-1; clone_size: few; j_call: TRBJ1-4; cdr3_nt: TGCGCCAGCAGCGCCTGGGACAGGGGTAATGAAAAACTGTTTTTT; cdr3_aa: CASSAWDRGNEKLFF
d_call: -; v_call: TRBV7-9; clone_size: once; j_call: TRBJ2-4; cdr3_nt: TGTGCCAGCAGCTCGGACAGTCTGGTTGAATTC; cdr3_aa: CASSSDSLVEF